This TCR beta chain was captured by sequencing in a study of blood T cell repertoires in COVID-19. Study-level information: Specimens from acute and convalescent COVID-19 originated in the United States, Italy and Spain. Nucleic acid was either cDNA or gDNA, and it came from T cells, B-cell-depleted T cells, or PBMCs.

Authors' processing steps: Estimation of nucleated cell counts was performed using reference gene primer amplification. Generated by immunoSEQ multiplex PCR, the TCRdb table keeps only in-frame clones and is missing some. Clone size and V and J calls were adopted from that table, with D and trimming inferred from the DNA. The table shows about 100,000 clones, with around 84% occurring only once. The germline V gene encodes CDR1 MNHEY and CDR2 SMNVEV (reference sequence). Trimming pared 8 bases from V and 5 bases from J, leaving 24 bases between. This CDR3 spans 16 amino acids. The origin of this receptor is a man aged 55 to 70 with acute or convalescent COVID-19. This chain links TRBV27 with TRBJ1-2; D might be TRBD1 (6 bases). The material sequenced was peripheral blood. The chain's CDR3 is CASLSRGGGSGYGYTF. As DNA, the CDR3 is TGTGCCAGCTTATCGCGAGGCGGGGGCTCTGGTTATGGCTACACCTTC.